Listed below are T cell receptor beta chains from one sample, sequenced in a study of T cell responses to AZD1222 COVID-19 vaccine. Sequencing was performed with immunoSEQ multiplex PCR; in TCRdb, only in-frame clones are kept and a portion is missing. The sample consists of fewer than 180,000 clones, 80% to 95% of them appearing once. The source was peripheral blood, collected 28 days after the second AZD1222 dose. These receptors were taken from an adult who received the AZD1222 COVID-19 vaccine. The CDR3 runs from the conserved cysteine through the conserved F or W. Each record gives: V gene, clone size, D gene, CDR3 protein. D genes are given only for firm matches. Size is omitted from some rows. Given values are once, few, many or a class for expanded clones.

>TRBV19|-|-
CASRLGTYNSPLHF
>TRBV7-9|-|-
CASSLSGVTDTQYF
>TRBV10-2|-|TRBD1
CATQDRGLHTGELFF
>TRBV30|-|TRBD1
CASSRDRAQEQYF
>TRBV7-9|-|-
CASSFSGMNTEAFF
>TRBV4-3|-|-
CASSQETGFYEQYF
>TRBV2|once|-
CASTLGGTTGELFF
>TRBV19|once|-
CASSRSGSSGNTIYF
>TRBV5-4|-|TRBD1
CASSLPGQGHLDGSYEQYF
>TRBV5-1|-|TRBD1
CASSSTGGHGYTF
>TRBV10-2|-|-
CASSAALGRSNYGYTF
>TRBV18|-|-
CASSPVTDYSNQPQHF
>TRBV6-5|once|-
CASSWNSLGTDTQYF
>TRBV29-1|few|-
CSVDGAEQYF
>TRBV6-5|-|-
CASNRADTGELFF
>TRBV7-3|once|-
CASSSGEQYF
>TRBV6-5|-|-
CASSSGVSAGELFF
>TRBV19|-|-
CASTTFGQISNQPQHF
>TRBV5-1|-|-
CASSLEYSTDTQYF
>TRBV11-2|once|-
CASSSLRTDNQPQHF
>TRBV28|-|TRBD1
CASRLPGQEDSPLHF
>TRBV19|-|TRBD1
CASRDQGVFNYGYTF
>TRBV6-5|-|-
CASSSRGPGELFF
>TRBV2|-|TRBD2
CASSEVGGSRADTQYF
>TRBV24-1|few|TRBD1
CATSDGQASNQPQHF
>TRBV29-1|once|TRBD1
CSGMDRSTEAFF
>TRBV5-4|-|TRBD2
CASSRGTSGRSLSEQYF
>TRBV7-2|-|-
CASSSDYLLYEQYF
>TRBV28|few|-
CASSLIGQVQHF
>TRBV4-1|-|TRBD1
CASSQDSGTGERFF
>TRBV24-1|-|-
CATSDTANYGYTF
>TRBV3-1/TRBV3-2|-|-
CASSRGDGYTF
>TRBV19|few|-
CASKAGEMNSPLHF